Presented here are 32 T cell receptor beta chains from one specimen sequenced in a study of follicular helper T cells after annual influenza vaccination (dated by TCRdb to the late 2010s). What the time point label conveys for this sample: 2015-2016 season, 7 days after influenza vaccination. Libraries were built with the immunoSEQ multiplex PCR assay. The clones in this table, taken by TCRdb from immuneACCESS, are in-frame only. Not every clone is retained; where verified, under half of the shortfall comes from an unresolved V gene, and the cause of the rest is unknown. The sample table holds 8,000 to 9,000 clones, of which roughly four fifths were seen once. 4.1% of the sample is held by the ten biggest clonotypes. The specimen comprised CXCR5+ CD38- circulating T follicular helper cells from blood, sampled 7 days after influenza vaccination. The cell subset or site label here, explained by the study, means: circulating Tfh, non-naive CD4+CXCR5+PD-1+ (ICOS+CD38+ or ICOS-CD38-). These receptors all stem from an adult who received the influenza vaccine.

The chain couples TRBV6-1 to TRBJ2-5; possible D gene TRBD1, 6 bases. The V gene's germline CDR1 is MNHNS and CDR2 SASEGT. Deletions cut 6 bases from V and 1 base from J, with 15 bases between. The CDR3 length is 15 residues. CDR3 in DNA: TGTGCCAGCAGCGCAACCAGGACAGTCCAAGAGACCCAGTACTTC. It codes for CASSATRTVQETQYF.

The chain recombines TRBV18 with TRBJ2-7; 9 bases line up with TRBD1. Germline CDR1 and CDR2: KGHSH and LQKENI. Trimming took 6 bases from V and 6 from J; bases not matched to a gene: 9. This CDR3 is 14 amino acids long. The CDR3 sequence is CASSPDRGKSEQYF. The CDR3 DNA sequence: TGTGCCAGCTCGCCTGACAGGGGGAAAAGCGAGCAGTACTTC.

As regards this clone: Distinct nucleotide sequences in the sample also encode this CDR3. V gene TRBV5-1 combines with J gene TRBJ2-2; 11 positions agree with TRBD2. Germline V gives CDR1 SGHRS, CDR2 YFSETQ. V was clipped by 2 bases and J by 1 base; unmatched bases: 4. The CDR3 is 17 amino acids. CDR3 nucleotide sequence: TGCGCCAGCAGCTTCCTAGCGGGGGGATTGAACACCGGGGAGCTGTTTTTT. Its translation is CASSFLAGGLNTGELFF. Full variable domain (missing parts from reference TRBV5-1 and TRBJ2-2): KAGVTQTPRYLIKTRGQQVTLSCSPISGHRSVSWYQQTPGQGLQFLFEYFSETQRNKGNFPGRFSGRQFSNSRSEMNVSTLELGDSALYLCASSFLAGGLNTGELFFGEGSRLTVL.

This rearrangement joins TRBV5-4 to TRBJ2-5; TRBD2 matches at 9 bases. Germline CDR1 is SGHNT and CDR2 is YYREEE (reference sequence). V gave up 4 bases and J gave up 9 bases; unmatched junction bases: 16. The CDR3 extends over 16 amino acids. DNA of the CDR3: TGTGCCAGCAGCCCGACTAGCGGACCCTCCGCTATGGCCCAGTACTTC. This sequence encodes CASSPTSGPSAMAQYF.

This chain joins TRBV5-6 and TRBJ1-3; maybe TRBD1 (6 bases). CDR1 is SGHDT and CDR2 is YYEEEE in the germline V gene. Trimming stripped 4 bases from V and 0 bases from J, with 17 bases between. This CDR3 is 17 amino acids long. CDR3 amino acids: CASSPPGHRSSGNTIYF. Here the CDR3 DNA reads TGTGCCAGCAGCCCTCCGGGACACCGTTCCTCTGGAAACACCATATATTTT.

The chain uses TRBV18 and TRBJ2-7, with D perhaps matching TRBD1 or TRBD2 (5 bases each). Trimming cost V 5 bases and J 6 bases, with 17 bases left between them. Germline V gene data show CDR1 as KGHSH and CDR2 as LQKENI. The CDR3 has 14 amino acids. Here the CDR3 DNA reads TGTGCCAGCTCATCCCGGGACGTCGGAGGCGAGCAGTACTTC. Encoded protein: CASSSRDVGGEQYF. Complete variable domain (other parts from reference TRBV18 and TRBJ2-7): NAGVMQNPRHLVRRRGQEARLRCSPMKGHSHVYWYRQLPEEGLKFMVYLQKENIIDESGMPKERFSAEFPKEGPSILRIQQVVRGDSAAYFCASSSRDVGGEQYFGPGTRLTVT.

The DNA for the CDR3 is TGTGCCAGCTCACCCCCATGGGACTCCTACGAGCAGTACTTC. Translating gives CASSPPWDSYEQYF. This chain connects TRBV18 to TRBJ2-7, with D hard to call. Trimming left V 3 bases short and J 0 bases short, with 9 bases between. CDR1 is KGHSH and CDR2 is LQKENI in the germline V gene. The CDR3 totals 14 residues.

The chain couples TRBV4-3 to TRBJ2-3; perhaps D is TRBD1 or TRBD2 (6 bases each). The germline V gene encodes CDR1 LGHNA and CDR2 YSLEER. This CDR3 has 17 amino acids. Trimming removed 0 bases at V and 2 bases at J, with 15 bases between. Here the CDR3 reads CASSQEVGGGNTDTQYF. In DNA, the CDR3 is TGCGCCAGCAGCCAAGAAGTCGGAGGGGGGAACACAGATACGCAGTATTTT.

This clone was seen once. The chain links TRBV27 to TRBJ2-5; TRBD1 might be the D (5 bases). Trimming stripped 1 base from V and 2 bases from J, with 23 bases between. CDR1 is MNHEY and CDR2 is SMNVEV in the germline V gene (reference sequence). The CDR3 extends over 19 amino acids. CDR3 nucleotide sequence: TGTGCCAGCAGTTTATTTGGGGTGGGCAGGGCGGAAGGGCAAGAGACCCAGTACTTC. Translating gives CASSLFGVGRAEGQETQYF.

The gene calls are TRBV6-1 and TRBJ2-3; TRBD2 aligns across 10 bases. The germline gives CDR1 MNHNS, CDR2 SASEGT. The length of the CDR3 is 13 residues. The V and J ends lost 9 bases and 1 base, in that order; junction bases with no gene match: 1. The CDR3 reads CASLAGGTDTQYF. The CDR3 DNA is TGTGCCAGTCTAGCGGGGGGCACAGATACGCAGTATTTT.

With respect to this clone: An end of the junction does not agree with germline; a read error may underlie this. The V call is TRBV6-1, the J call TRBJ1-1; tentative D call: TRBD1 (6 bases). The CDR3 contains 15 residues. Germline lookup yields CDR1 MNHNS and CDR2 SASEGT. The CDR3 spells CASTRGPGVNSEAFF. The CDR3 DNA sequence: TGTGCCAGCACCCGGGGCCCAGGGGTGAACTCTGAAGCTTTCTTT.

This chain links TRBV11-2 with TRBJ2-2; TRBD1 aligns across 10 bases. From germline, CDR1 is SGHAT and CDR2 FQNNGV. The V gene end was trimmed by 1 base and the J gene end by 4 bases; junction bases not matched to a gene: 6. The CDR3 has 17 residues. CDR3 sequence (DNA): TGTGCCAGCAGCTTAGGGACAGGGGGTTGGGGCACCGGGGAGCTGTTTTTT. Amino acid sequence: CASSLGTGGWGTGELFF.

V gene TRBV28 combines with J gene TRBJ2-6, with 7 bases identical to TRBD1. V shed 6 bases and J 3 bases; nucleotides not matched to a gene: 11. The CDR3 has 17 residues. The germline V gene has CDR1 MDHEN and CDR2 SYDVKM. The CDR3: CASSPADRDGGANVLTF. In DNA form, the CDR3 reads TGTGCCAGCAGCCCCGCCGACAGGGATGGTGGGGCCAACGTCCTGACTTTC.

The V and J genes are TRBV4-3 and TRBJ1-5; maybe TRBD1 (5 bases). Trimming took 1 base from V and 9 from J, leaving 19 bases between them. The CDR3 extends over 16 amino acids. Looked up from germline, CDR1 is LGHNA and CDR2 is YSLEER. CDR3 bases: TGCGCCAGCAGCCAAGGCCACCGGGACGGCGGATCGCCCCAGCATTTT. This gives the protein CASSQGHRDGGSPQHF.

This sequence joins TRBV5-1 and TRBJ1-4; a weak D match, TRBD1 (6 bases). CDR1 and CDR2 (germline): SGHRS, YFSETQ. The CDR3 extends over 15 amino acids. V dropped 4 bases and J dropped 0 bases, with 10 bases sitting between them. CDR3: CASSGGRATNEKLFF. CDR3 nucleotides: TGCGCCAGCAGCGGGGGGCGTGCAACTAATGAAAAACTGTTTTTT.

The chain uses TRBV6-5 and TRBJ2-5; 11 nucleotides agree with TRBD1. The CDR3 is 16 residues long. The V gene end was trimmed by 0 bases and the J gene end by 1 base; junction bases not matched to a gene: 1. Germline assignment: CDR1 MNHEY and CDR2 SVGAGI. The CDR3 sequence is CASSYSGTGGQETQYF. CDR3 nucleotides: TGTGCCAGCAGTTACTCGGGGACAGGGGGCCAAGAGACCCAGTACTTC.

This chain connects TRBV5-5 to TRBJ1-4; D perhaps matches TRBD1 (5 bases). The CDR3 covers 18 residues. Trimming took 4 bases from V and 1 from J, leaving 20 bases between them. Germline assignment: CDR1 SGHKS and CDR2 YYEKEE (reference sequence). The CDR3 sequence is CASSGMAGQGLTNEKLFF. The CDR3, as DNA: TGTGCCAGCAGCGGGATGGCGGGTCAGGGCTTAACTAATGAAAAACTGTTTTTT. Using reference TRBV5-5 and TRBJ1-4 for the parts outside the CDR3, the full variable domain is DAGVTQSPTHLIKTRGQQVTLRCSPISGHKSVSWYQQVLGQGPQFIFQYYEKEERGRGNFPDRFSARQFPNYSSELNVNALLLGDSALYLCASSGMAGQGLTNEKLFFGSGTQLSVL.

The chain employs TRBV7-8 and TRBJ2-5; the D gene is possibly TRBD1 (5 bases). V lost 2 bases and J lost 7, with 14 bases in between. Germline V gene sequence: CDR1 SGHVS, CDR2 FQNEAQ. The CDR3 extends over 14 amino acids. CDR3 in DNA: TGTGCCAGCAGCTTATGGGGCAAGCCGAGGACCCAGTACTTC. This codes for CASSLWGKPRTQYF. The variable domain in full, completed from reference TRBV7-8 and TRBJ2-5, reads GAGVSQSPRYKVAKRGQDVALRCDPISGHVSLFWYQQALGQGPEFLTYFQNEAQLDKSGLPSDRFFAERPEGSVSTLKIQRTQQEDSAVYLCASSLWGKPRTQYFGPGTRLLVL.

The chain links TRBV6-1 to TRBJ1-1; no reliable D call. V gave up 4 bases and J gave up 1 base, with 7 bases separating them. In germline, CDR1 is MNHNS, CDR2 SASEGT. The CDR3 extends over 13 amino acids. CDR3 DNA: TGTGCCAGCAGTGCATTAGGGAACACTGAAGCTTTCTTT. This codes for CASSALGNTEAFF.

The J gene is TRBJ2-1, the V gene TRBV4-1; D may be TRBD1 or TRBD2 (6 bases each). The V and J ends lost 0 bases and 6 bases respectively, with 15 bases between them. Per the germline V gene, CDR1 is MGHRA and CDR2 is YSYEKL. The CDR3 contains 16 residues. CDR3 residues: CASSQDTSKGGNEQFF. The CDR3 DNA reads TGCGCCAGCAGCCAAGATACTTCGAAGGGGGGCAATGAGCAGTTCTTC.

The rearrangement uses TRBV7-2 and TRBJ2-2; 7 nucleotides agree with TRBD2. The CDR3 runs 16 residues. The germline V gene encodes CDR1 SGHTA and CDR2 FQGNSA. The V gene end was trimmed by 1 base and the J gene end by 2 bases; junction bases not matched to a gene: 4. The CDR3 DNA is TGTGCCAGCAGCTTAGTTCTAGCGGCAAACACCGGGGAGCTGTTTTTT. This sequence encodes CASSLVLAANTGELFF.

The chain employs TRBV27 and TRBJ2-7; perhaps TRBD2 as D (6 bases). Trimming took 3 bases from V and 3 from J, leaving 12 bases between them. CDR1 is MNHEY and CDR2 is SMNVEV in the germline V gene (reference sequence). The CDR3 totals 14 residues. Here the CDR3 reads CASSFTQGGYEQYF. The CDR3 DNA reads TGTGCCAGCAGTTTTACTCAGGGAGGCTACGAGCAGTACTTC.

The rearrangement joins TRBV2 to TRBJ2-5; 9 nucleotides line up with TRBD2. Germline CDR1 is SNHLY and CDR2 is FYNNEI. Trimming cost V 6 bases and J 4 bases; bases outside gene matches: 12. The CDR3 runs 16 residues. CDR3 coding DNA: TGTGCCAGCAGGCGGACCGACTATAGCGGGGGAGAGACCCAGTACTTC. Translating it yields CASRRTDYSGGETQYF.

The chain couples TRBV28 to TRBJ1-2; D is uncertain. This CDR3 has 12 amino acids. Germline-derived CDR1 and CDR2 are MDHEN and SYDVKM. V lost 6 bases and J 5 bases, leaving 10 bases between the germline ends. The CDR3 DNA reads as TGTGCCAGCAGCCTCCTCAAGTATGGCTACACCTTC. Its protein product is CASSLLKYGYTF.

The genes are TRBV5-1 and TRBJ2-3, with 11 bases lining up with TRBD2. Germline lookup yields CDR1 SGHRS and CDR2 YFSETQ. Trimming removed 2 bases from V and 2 bases from J; junction bases left unmatched: 4. CDR3 length equals 16 residues. CDR3 region: CASSFVAGGITDTQYF. The CDR3 region has the DNA TGCGCCAGCAGCTTTGTAGCGGGGGGGATCACAGATACGCAGTATTTT.

The J gene is TRBJ2-7, the V gene TRBV7-9; 12 bases line up with TRBD2. Germline-derived CDR1 and CDR2 are SEHNR and FQNEAQ (reference sequence). The V and J ends lost 3 bases and 4 bases, in that order; junction bases with no gene match: 1. There are 14 residues in the CDR3. The CDR3 here is CASSFGLAGYEQYF. CDR3 DNA sequence: TGTGCCAGCAGCTTCGGACTAGCGGGGTACGAGCAGTACTTC.

The chain uses TRBV30 and TRBJ1-2, with D tentatively TRBD1 (5 bases). Germline CDR1 reads GTSNPN; CDR2 reads SVGIG (reference sequence). V gave up 4 bases and J gave up 7 bases, with 16 bases separating them. The CDR3 totals 13 residues. DNA of the CDR3: TGTGCCTGGATTCCCGGCAGGGTTGGTGGCTACACCTTC. The encoded protein is CAWIPGRVGGYTF.

The chain couples TRBV6-6 to TRBJ1-1; the D gene is possibly TRBD1 (5 bases). CDR1 is MNHNY and CDR2 is SVGAGI in the germline V gene (reference sequence). The CDR3 totals 14 residues. Trimming removed 3 bases from V and 0 bases from J, with 8 bases in between. CDR3 bases: TGTGCCAGCAGTTATGGGGGGATGAACACTGAAGCTTTCTTT. Translated: CASSYGGMNTEAFF.

The J gene is TRBJ1-5, the V gene TRBV30; D is uncertain. Trimming cost V 2 bases and J 1 base, with 12 bases left between them. The CDR3 totals 15 residues. The V gene's germline CDR1 is GTSNPN and CDR2 SVGIG (reference sequence). The CDR3 DNA follows: TGTGCCTGGAGTAAGGTTAATGGAAGCAATCAGCCCCAGCATTTT. Its protein product is CAWSKVNGSNQPQHF.

The V call is TRBV15, the J call TRBJ2-7; TRBD2 aligns across 15 bases. J gave up 9 bases and V 0 bases, and 9 bases lay outside the gene matches. The CDR3 runs 17 residues. In germline, CDR1 is LNHNV, CDR2 YYDKDF (reference sequence). The DNA for the CDR3 is TGTGCCACCAGCAGAGATCAGGGGACTAGCGGGGGGAATGTGCAGTACTTC. Translation gives CATSRDQGTSGGNVQYF.

The chain joins TRBV19 to TRBJ1-2; the match to TRBD1 covers 7 bases. V trimming: 8 bases; J trimming: 6 bases; junction bases outside the gene matches: 12. The germline V gene has CDR1 LNHDA and CDR2 SQIVND (reference sequence). The CDR3 is 14 amino acids. The CDR3 DNA is TGTGCCAGTGGGAGTGCGGGAGGGACAGATGGCTACACCTTC. Protein sequence: CASGSAGGTDGYTF.

Of note for this clone: At one end the junction does not follow the germline gene, possibly because of a read error. V and J are TRBV19 and TRBJ1-2; a possible D gene is TRBD1 (6 bases). From germline, CDR1 is LNHDA and CDR2 SQIVND (reference sequence). This CDR3 comprises 12 residues. The CDR3 reads CARSGQFYGYTF. In DNA, the CDR3 is TGTGCCCGTAGCGGACAGTTCTATGGCTACACCTTC.